Shown below are 9 T cell receptor beta chains from a single sample sequenced in a study of T cell changes during pregnancy in multiple sclerosis. Data came from immunoSEQ multiplex PCR; TCRdb stores just in-frame clones and leaves some out. This table has approximately 50,000 clones, about nine tenths appearing once. This specimen was CD8+ T cells from peripheral blood mononuclear cells, taken after pregnancy. These receptors originate from a female donor with multiple sclerosis, enrolled in a pregnancy study.

The chain uses TRBV29-1 and TRBJ2-7; maybe TRBD2 (6 bases). The length of the CDR3 is 15 residues. The V and J ends lost 2 bases and 3 bases respectively, with 17 bases between them. Germline V gene sequence: CDR1 SQVTM, CDR2 ANQGSEA. Written as DNA, the CDR3 is TGCAGCGTTGAAATTCCGTCAGGAGGGATCTACGAGCAGTACTTC. It is translated as CSVEIPSGGIYEQYF.

V usage is TRBV4-2 and J usage is TRBJ1-2, with TRBD1 matching 7 bases. The V gene end was trimmed by 0 bases and the J gene end by 4 bases; junction bases not matched to a gene: 8. Germline CDR1 LGHNA, CDR2 YNFKEQ. There are 16 residues in the CDR3. The CDR3, as DNA: TGTGCCAGCAGCCAAGATCGTAGTCCAGGGGGCTATGGCTACACCTTC. Translating it yields CASSQDRSPGGYGYTF.

The V gene is TRBV9, the J gene TRBJ2-7, with TRBD2 matching over 13 bases. Looked up from germline, CDR1 is SGDLS and CDR2 is YYNGEE. V shed 0 bases, J shed 3 bases, and the junction held 6 bases outside the gene matches. This CDR3 comprises 17 residues. In DNA form, the CDR3 reads TGTGCCAGCAGCGTAGGGGGAGGGACTAGCGGGATCTACGAGCAGTACTTC. Residues: CASSVGGGTSGIYEQYF.

Details on this clone: Relative to the germline gene, one junction end is altered; a read error may explain this. This chain uses TRBV19 with TRBJ1-4, with D tentatively TRBD1 (5 bases). In germline, CDR1 is LNHDA, CDR2 SQIVND (reference sequence). The CDR3 has 15 residues. The CDR3 DNA reads TGTGCCAGTAGTACAGCGGGGGAGGAGGTCCGGACGCTGCTTTTT. Translation gives CASSTAGEEVRTLLF. The whole variable domain, filled in from reference TRBV19 and TRBJ1-4, reads DGGITQSPKYLFRKEGQNVTLSCEQNLNHDAMYWYRQDPGQGLRLIYYSQIVNDFQKGDIAEGYSVSREKKESFPLTVTSAQKNPTAFYLCASSTAGEEVRTLLFGSGTQLSVL.

The rearrangement links TRBV19 to TRBJ2-1, with 7 bases fitting TRBD2. Unmatched junction bases numbered 8, after V lost 4 bases and J lost 5 bases. The CDR3 covers 15 residues. CDR1 and CDR2 from the germline V gene are LNHDA and SQIVND (reference sequence). In DNA, the CDR3 is TGTGCCAGTAGTAAGTGGCTAGCGGAGGACAATGAGCAGTTCTTC. Its protein product is CASSKWLAEDNEQFF.

This clone has just one count. J is TRBJ2-7 and V is TRBV5-4; TRBD1 matches at 12 bases. Germline V gene lookup returns CDR1 SGHNT and CDR2 YYREEE (reference sequence). After removal of 9 bases from V and 5 bases from J, the junction contained 12 bases not matched to a gene. The CDR3 totals 15 residues. CDR3 nucleotides: TGTGCCATCAACCCCCGGGACAGGGGGCCAGACGAGCAGTACTTC. Encoded protein: CAINPRDRGPDEQYF. The complete variable domain, with remaining parts taken from reference TRBV5-4 and TRBJ2-7, reads ETGVTQSPTHLIKTRGQQVTLRCSSQSGHNTVSWYQQALGQGPQFIFQYYREEENGRGNFPPRFSGLQFPNYSSELNVNALELDDSALYLCAINPRDRGPDEQYFGPGTRLTVT.

CDR3 nucleotides: TGTGCCAGCAGCCCGAGCCCCCCAGGGTTCGGCTACACCTTC. It yields the protein CASSPSPPGFGYTF. This chain links TRBV5-4 with TRBJ1-2; D might be TRBD1 (5 bases). Germline V lookup: CDR1 SGHNT, CDR2 YYREEE (reference sequence). There are 14 residues in the CDR3. The V end was cut by 4 bases, the J end by 8 bases, with 18 bases between.

The chain is built from TRBV27 and TRBJ1-1; tentative D call: TRBD1 (5 bases). Trimming shortened V by 8 bases and J by 0 bases, and 16 bases separated the two germline ends. CDR3 length: 15 residues. Germline loops: CDR1 MNHEY, CDR2 SMNVEV (reference sequence). CDR3 region: CASLRRGGMNTEAFF. The CDR3 region has the DNA TGTGCCAGCCTTCGGCGGGGGGGGATGAACACTGAAGCTTTCTTT.

V and J are TRBV6-5 and TRBJ2-5; D possibly corresponds to TRBD1 (7 bases). Trimming removed 6 bases at V and 5 bases at J, with 13 bases between. The CDR3 is made up of 13 amino acids. CDR1 is MNHEY, CDR2 SVGAGI, per germline. CDR3 region: CASRGDSGETQYF. The DNA for the CDR3 is TGTGCCAGCAGAGGGGACAGCGGGGAGACCCAGTACTTC.